This TCR beta chain appears in the sequencing data of a study of PD-1 blockade in classical Hodgkin lymphoma. Remarks on this clone: The antigen remains undetermined.

This CDR3 is 15 amino acids long. The V gene lost 6 bases and the J gene lost 3 bases, with 16 bases spanning the gap. In germline, CDR1 is WNHNN, CDR2 SYGVQD (reference sequence). The time point is: cycle 4 day 1 (C4D1), after 6 weeks of nivolumab. All patients experienced relapse after autologous stem cell transplantation, and brentuximab vedotin exposure was variable. Study findings and constraints: Undefined causes, possibly disease activity or prior therapy, underlie the repertoire differences.

The assay was immunoSEQ multiplex PCR, and TCRdb's table has in-frame clones only and misses some. The table lists 100,000 or so clones, roughly 90% of them singletons. Sample: peripheral blood mononuclear cells (PBMCs), taken before the fourth cycle of nivolumab. This sequence joins TRBV10-1 and TRBJ2-3; the D gene is possibly TRBD2 (6 bases). The sequence was obtained from a human donor with classical Hodgkin lymphoma. The CDR3 sequence is CASRDRERDTDTQYF. CDR3 sequence (DNA): TGCGCCAGCAGAGACCGGGAGAGGGATACAGATACGCAGTATTTT.